The subject of this entry is one TCR beta chain. This entry comes from a study of blood T cell repertoires in COVID-19. Study in general: The origin of the acute and convalescent COVID-19 samples was the United States, Italy and Spain. PBMCs, B-cell-depleted T cells, or T cells were the source of the cDNA or gDNA that made up the material.

Methods used by the authors: Amplifying reference gene primers gave estimates of nucleated cell counts. Method: immunoSEQ multiplex PCR; TCRdb's copy keeps in-frame clones and lacks some. Clonal size and the V and J genes are those of that table, whereas D and trimming came from the DNA. The sample records 250,000 or so clones, approximately 82% being singletons. Germline CDR1 SGHDN, CDR2 FVKESK. After removal of 6 bases from V and 6 bases from J, the junction contained 20 bases not matched to a gene. The CDR3 runs 19 residues. This TCR derives from a woman in her late teens or twenties with acute or convalescent COVID-19. Sequenced material: peripheral blood. The V call is TRBV14, the J call TRBJ2-2; 9 bases align to TRBD2. For the CDR3, the DNA is TGTGCCAGCAGTCCCTGGGGTGATAGCGGGAGAGTTGGTCCCGGGGAGCTGTTTTTT. Its protein product is CASSPWGDSGRVGPGELFF.